The sequence of this T cell receptor beta chain was determined in a study of OX40 agonist ivuxolimab in advanced cancers. Study-wide background: Previous treatment with anti-PD-1, anti-PD-L1 or anti-CTLA-4 therapy was allowed; about 37% had received some. Patients achieving partial responses numbered three: one hepatocellular carcinoma case and two cutaneous melanoma cases.

Only in-frame clones appear in the TCRdb table, and some are missing; sequencing was by immunoSEQ multiplex PCR. The sample has some 54,000 clones; approximately 80% are singletons. This CDR3 contains 14 residues. CDR1 is MNHNS and CDR2 is SASEGT in the germline V gene. V gave up 2 bases and J gave up 3 bases, with 5 bases separating them. The sequence was collected from an adult with an advanced solid tumor such as melanoma, head and neck, liver or kidney cancer. Sequences were derived from CD4+ or CD8+ T cells sorted from blood, sampled in a trial of the OX40 agonist ivuxolimab. The V gene is TRBV6-1, the J gene TRBJ2-6; D unresolved. CDR3 nucleotide sequence: TGTGCCAGCAGTGAATTCGATGGGGCCAACGTCCTGACTTTC. Translated, it gives CASSEFDGANVLTF.